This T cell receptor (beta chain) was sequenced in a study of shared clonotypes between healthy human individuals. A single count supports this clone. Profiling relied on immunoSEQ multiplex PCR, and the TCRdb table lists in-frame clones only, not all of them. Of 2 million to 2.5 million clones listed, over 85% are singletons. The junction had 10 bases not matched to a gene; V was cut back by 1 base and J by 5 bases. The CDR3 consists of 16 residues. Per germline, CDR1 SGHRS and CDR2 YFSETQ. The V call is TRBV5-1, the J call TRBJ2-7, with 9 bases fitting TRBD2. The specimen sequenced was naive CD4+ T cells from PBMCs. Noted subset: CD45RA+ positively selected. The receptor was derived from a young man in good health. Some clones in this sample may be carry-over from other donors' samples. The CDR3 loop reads CASSLRWSSGIHEQYF. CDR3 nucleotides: TGCGCCAGCAGCTTGAGGTGGTCTAGCGGGATTCACGAGCAGTACTTC.